This TCR beta chain came from a study of T cell clonality in common variable immunodeficiency. Regarding the study as a whole: Repertoire-complication correlations in CVID were limited by patient heterogeneity. Fewer deletions and N-nucleotide insertions were reportedly seen in common variable immunodeficiency TCR beta sequences.

This clone was observed at least ten times. Its antigen is unidentified. The read finishes 3 residues shy of the CDR3 end, and the germline J gene is used to complete it. Heparinized whole blood, roughly 4.5 to 9 ml, came from each donor. Sequencing input was equivalent genomic DNA from CVID and controls. Produced via immunoSEQ multiplex PCR; TCRdb's table is partial and in-frame only. This repertoire lists about 59,000 clones without singletons; 0.65% to 1% sits in the top ten. The germline gives CDR1 SQVTM, CDR2 ANQGSEA. The CDR3 runs to 13 residues. J gave up 5 bases and V 6 bases, and 9 bases lay outside the gene matches.

Input material: peripheral blood mononuclear cells. The J gene is TRBJ1-1, the V gene TRBV29-1; 7 bases are a match to TRBD1. The sequence was obtained from a person aged 18 to 70 in good health. CDR3 bases read: TGCAGCGTGGTCAAGGGGGCGGAAACTGAA. Amino acid sequence: CSVVKGAETE. The whole CDR3 sequence reads CSVVKGAETEAFF.